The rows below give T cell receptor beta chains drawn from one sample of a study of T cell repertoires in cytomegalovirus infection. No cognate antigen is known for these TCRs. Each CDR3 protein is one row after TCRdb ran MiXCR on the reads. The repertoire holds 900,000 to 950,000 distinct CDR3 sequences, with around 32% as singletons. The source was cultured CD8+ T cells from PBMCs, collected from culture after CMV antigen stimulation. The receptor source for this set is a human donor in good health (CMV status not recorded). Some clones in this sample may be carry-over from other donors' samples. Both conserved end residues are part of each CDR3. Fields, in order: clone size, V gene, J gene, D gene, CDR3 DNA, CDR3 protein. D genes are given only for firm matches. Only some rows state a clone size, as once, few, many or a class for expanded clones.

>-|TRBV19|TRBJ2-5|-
TGTGCCAGTAGTATATCCGCAGGGCACGAGACCCAGTACTTC
CASSISAGHETQYF
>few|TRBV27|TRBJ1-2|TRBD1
TGTGCCAGCAGTTTTTCCGGACAGGGGGCGGGGTATGGCTACACCTTC
CASSFSGQGAGYGYTF
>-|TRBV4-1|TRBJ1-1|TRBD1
TGCGCCAGCAGCCGGGCCGACAGGGGGGGGCCTGAAGCTTTCTTT
CASSRADRGGPEAFF
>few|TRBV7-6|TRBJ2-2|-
TGTGCCAGCACCTCAAGGACCTGGGAGCTGTTTTTT
CASTSRTWELFF
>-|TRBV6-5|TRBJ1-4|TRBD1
TGTGCCAGCAGGCAACAGGGGGCCACTAATGAAAAACTGTTTTTT
CASRQQGATNEKLFF
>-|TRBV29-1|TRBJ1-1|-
TGCAGCGTTGAAGGGCAGTCAGGTTTAAGGAACACTGAAGCTTTCTTT
CSVEGQSGLRNTEAFF
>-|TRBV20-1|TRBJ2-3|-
TGCAGTGCTAGAGATCTACGGGGGAAAAGCACAGATACGCAGTATTTT
CSARDLRGKSTDTQYF
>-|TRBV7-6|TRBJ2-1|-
TGTGTCAGCAGCAAGGGGGGTGAGCAGTTCTTC
CVSSKGGEQFF
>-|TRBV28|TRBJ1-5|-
TGTGCCAGCAGTTTGTACAAAGGCATTCGGGATCAGCCCCAGCATTTT
CASSLYKGIRDQPQHF
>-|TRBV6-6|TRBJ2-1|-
TGTGCAGGCGGGGACGGATACAATGAGCAGTTCTTC
CAGGDGYNEQFF
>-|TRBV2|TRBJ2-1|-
TGTGCCAGCAGTCAGGGAGTCGCGTACAATGAGCAGTTCTTC
CASSQGVAYNEQFF
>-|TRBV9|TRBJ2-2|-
TGTGCCAGCAGCGTCGGAAATGCCGGGGAGCTGTTTTTT
CASSVGNAGELFF
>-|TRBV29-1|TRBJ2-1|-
TGCAGCATTTTGGGGGGCCAGGTCTTCGAGCAGTTCTTC
CSILGGQVFEQFF
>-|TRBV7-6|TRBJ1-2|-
TGTGCCAGCAGCTTTATAGCTCGGGGTGGCTACACCTTC
CASSFIARGGYTF
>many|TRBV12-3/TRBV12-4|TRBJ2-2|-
TGTGCCAGCAGTTTCAATTCCGGGGTACTTAAGGACACCGGGGAGCTGTTTTTT
CASSFNSGVLKDTGELFF
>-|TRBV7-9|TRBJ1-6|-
TGTGCCAGCAGCGGACGCTCACCCCTCCACTTT
CASSGRSPLHF
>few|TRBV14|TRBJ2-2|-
TGTGCCAGCAGTTCGCGGCCACCGGAGACCGGGGAGCTGTTTTTT
CASSSRPPETGELFF
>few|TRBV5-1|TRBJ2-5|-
TGCGCCAGCAGCTTTCACAGACAAGAGACCCAGTACTTC
CASSFHRQETQYF
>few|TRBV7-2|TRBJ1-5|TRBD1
TGTGCCAGCAGCTTAGCCGACAGGGGGCATGATCAGCCCCAGCATTTT
CASSLADRGHDQPQHF
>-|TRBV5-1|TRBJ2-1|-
TGCGCCAGCAGCTTCAGACAGGTAACCCTGAGGAACAATGAGCAGTTCTTC
CASSFRQVTLRNNEQFF
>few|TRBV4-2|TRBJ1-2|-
TGTGCCAGCAGCCAGAAGACAGATTATAACTATGGCTACACCTTC
CASSQKTDYNYGYTF
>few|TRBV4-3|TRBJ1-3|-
TGCGCCAGCAGCCCTGTAGGGGGGAGCTCTGGAAACACCATATATTTT
CASSPVGGSSGNTIYF
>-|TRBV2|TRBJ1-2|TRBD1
TGTGCCAACCTAGGGGGCCTCTATGGCTACACCTTC
CANLGGLYGYTF
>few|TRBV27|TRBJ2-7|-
TGTGCCAGCAGTTTGGGCGGCTACCTAGGCGAGCAGTACTTC
CASSLGGYLGEQYF
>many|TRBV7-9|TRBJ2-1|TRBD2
TGTGCCAGCAGCCCAGAAAGCGGGGAAAACTACAATGAGCAGTTCTTC
CASSPESGENYNEQFF
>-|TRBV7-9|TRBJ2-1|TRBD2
TGTGCCAGCAGCTTAGCTTTCAGCGGGGGAACCTACAATGAGCAGTTCTTC
CASSLAFSGGTYNEQFF